Described below is a single T cell receptor beta chain sequence and its context. Its antigen remains unknown. This sample is part of a study of cytotoxic CD8 clonotypes in ibrutinib-treated CLL. Background on the study: Response was recorded as partial in some 24 patients and complete in 2; at median roughly 70 months, roughly 14 remained remitted and about 12 had progressed. An average of about 250,000 productive templates and 94,082 productive rearrangements was obtained per sample. Findings and caveats of the study: Having risen at ibrutinib response, clonality had fallen back toward baseline by progression.

Profiling relied on immunoSEQ multiplex PCR, and the TCRdb table lists in-frame clones only, not all of them. This sample has approximately 130,000 clones, with under 90% found just once. After removal of 9 bases from V and 10 bases from J, the junction contained 11 bases not matched to a gene. This CDR3 region has 14 residues. CDR1 LNHDA and CDR2 SQIVND come from the germline V gene (reference sequence). The TCR comes from a human donor with chronic lymphocytic leukemia. The V and J genes are TRBV19 and TRBJ1-4; 10 bases line up with TRBD1. Sequences were derived from PBMCs, sampled after 24 months of ibrutinib treatment. The CDR3 reads CASDTGTGDLKLFF. CDR3 nucleotides: TGTGCCAGCGACACCGGGACAGGGGACCTAAAACTGTTTTTT.